Ten or more counts support the clone carrying this T cell receptor beta chain. Its cognate antigen is unknown. This entry is derived from a study of Graves' ophthalmopathy and Graves' hyperthyroidism. Points from the study as a whole: The model flagged ophthalmopathy progression at approximately 66% sensitivity and around 72% specificity.

If patients had other autoimmune diseases, uncontrolled infections, pregnancy or lactation, they were excluded. Reliance was placed on clinical symptoms, serum thyroxine, TRAb, thyroid ultrasound and orbital computed tomography for diagnosis. PBMCs originated in approximately 9.1 ml of fresh peripheral blood. For repertoire sequencing, the TCR beta CDR3 regions were amplified from RNA transcripts. First-round RT-PCR with HTBI primers preceded a second-round multiplex PCR. TCRdb re-derived calls from the multiplex PCR reads in MiXCR, one entry per CDR3 protein. This sample has fewer than 400,000 distinct CDR3 sequences, with about 18% found just once. The origin of this receptor is a woman aged 18-30 years with Graves' ophthalmopathy. What was sequenced was peripheral blood.

This chain's CDR3 is CAISGASGSKETQYF. DNA for the CDR3: TGTGCCATCAGTGGCGCTAGCGGGAGTAAGGAGACCCAGTACTTC. The chain links TRBV10-3 to TRBJ2-5; 10 bases map to TRBD2. Germline V gives CDR1 ENHRY, CDR2 SYGVKD. The junction had 7 bases not matched to a gene; V was cut back by 4 bases and J by 5 bases. The CDR3 covers 15 residues.